The source of this T cell receptor (beta chain) is a study of PD-L1 blockade in urothelial cancer. At the level of the study: Patients' histories included 0 to 3 prior chemotherapy regimens. Typically, measured as a median, blood samples had 141,255 T cells.

Using immunoSEQ multiplex PCR, the repertoire was profiled, and TCRdb retains in-frame clones only, with some absent. Here the sample spans tens of thousands of clones, about 88% being singletons. The time point is: peripheral blood 6 weeks after treatment start. Per-patient samples, pretreatment and on-treatment, numbered 1 to 8. The material sequenced was PBMCs, taken around atezolizumab (anti-PD-L1) treatment. This clonotype originated in a man aged 55 to 69 with urothelial cancer.

The CDR3 region is CASSLALAGQYNEQFF. The DNA for the CDR3 is TGCGCCAGCAGCTTGGCACTAGCGGGCCAGTACAATGAGCAGTTCTTC. V usage is TRBV5-1 and J usage is TRBJ2-1; 9 positions agree with TRBD2. V lost 0 bases and J lost 4; bases outside the gene matches: 5. The CDR3 length is 16 residues. CDR1 SGHRS and CDR2 YFSETQ come from the germline V gene.